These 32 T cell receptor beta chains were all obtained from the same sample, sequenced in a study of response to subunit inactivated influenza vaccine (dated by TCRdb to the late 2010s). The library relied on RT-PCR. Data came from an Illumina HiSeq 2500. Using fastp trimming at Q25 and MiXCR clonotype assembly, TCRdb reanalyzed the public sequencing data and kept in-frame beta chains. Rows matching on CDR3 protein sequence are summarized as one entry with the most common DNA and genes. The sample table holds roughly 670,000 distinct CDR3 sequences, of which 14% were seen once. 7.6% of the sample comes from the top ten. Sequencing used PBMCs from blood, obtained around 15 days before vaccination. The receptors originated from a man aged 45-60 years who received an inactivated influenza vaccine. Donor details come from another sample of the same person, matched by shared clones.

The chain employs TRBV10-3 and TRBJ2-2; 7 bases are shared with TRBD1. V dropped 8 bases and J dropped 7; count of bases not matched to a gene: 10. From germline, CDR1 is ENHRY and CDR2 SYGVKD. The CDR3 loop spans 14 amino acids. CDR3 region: CAIPRTGGIGELFF. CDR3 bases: TGTGCCATCCCTCGGACAGGCGGAATCGGGGAGCTGTTTTTT.

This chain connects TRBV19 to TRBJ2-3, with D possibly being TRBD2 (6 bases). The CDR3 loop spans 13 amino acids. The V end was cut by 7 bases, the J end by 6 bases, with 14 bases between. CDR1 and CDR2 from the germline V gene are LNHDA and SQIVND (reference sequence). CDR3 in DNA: TGTGCCAGTAATTCGGGACGGGGGGATACGCAGTATTTT. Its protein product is CASNSGRGDTQYF.

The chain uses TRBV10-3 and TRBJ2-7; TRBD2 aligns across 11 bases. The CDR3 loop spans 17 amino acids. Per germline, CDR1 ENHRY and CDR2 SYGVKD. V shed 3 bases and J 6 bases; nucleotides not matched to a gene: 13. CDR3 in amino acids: CAISDPGTSGSSAEQYF. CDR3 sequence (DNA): TGTGCCATCAGTGACCCGGGCACTAGCGGGAGTTCGGCCGAGCAGTACTTC.

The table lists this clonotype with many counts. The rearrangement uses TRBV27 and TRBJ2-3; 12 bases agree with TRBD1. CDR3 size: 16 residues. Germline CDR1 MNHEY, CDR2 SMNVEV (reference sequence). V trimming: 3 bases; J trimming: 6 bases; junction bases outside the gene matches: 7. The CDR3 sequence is CASSFLGQGARDTQYF. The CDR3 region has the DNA TGTGCCAGCAGTTTCCTGGGACAGGGGGCAAGGGATACGCAGTATTTT.

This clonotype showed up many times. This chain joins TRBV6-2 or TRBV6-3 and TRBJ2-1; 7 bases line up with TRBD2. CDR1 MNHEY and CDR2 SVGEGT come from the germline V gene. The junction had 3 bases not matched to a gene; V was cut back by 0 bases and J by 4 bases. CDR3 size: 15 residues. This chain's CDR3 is CASSYSRGSYNEQFF. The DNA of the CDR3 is TGTGCCAGCAGTTACTCTCGCGGGAGTTACAATGAGCAGTTCTTC.

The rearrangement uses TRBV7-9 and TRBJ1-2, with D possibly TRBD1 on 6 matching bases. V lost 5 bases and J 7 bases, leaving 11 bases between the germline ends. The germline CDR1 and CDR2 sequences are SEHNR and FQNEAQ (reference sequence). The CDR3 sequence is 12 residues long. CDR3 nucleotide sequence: TGTGCCAGCAGCCCGGGACATGCTGGCTACACCTTC. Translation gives CASSPGHAGYTF.

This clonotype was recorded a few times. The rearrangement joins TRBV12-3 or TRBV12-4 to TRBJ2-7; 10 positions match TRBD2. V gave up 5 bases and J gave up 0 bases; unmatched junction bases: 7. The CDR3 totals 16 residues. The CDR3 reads CASSTSSGRTSYEQYF. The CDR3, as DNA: TGTGCCAGCAGTACAAGTAGCGGGAGGACCTCCTACGAGCAGTACTTC.

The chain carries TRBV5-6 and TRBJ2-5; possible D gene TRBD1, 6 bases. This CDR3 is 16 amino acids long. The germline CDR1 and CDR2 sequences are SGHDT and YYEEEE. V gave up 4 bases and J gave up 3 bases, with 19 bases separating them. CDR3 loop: CASSSLGLSGEETQYF. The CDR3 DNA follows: TGTGCCAGCAGCAGCTTGGGTCTGTCAGGGGAAGAGACCCAGTACTTC.

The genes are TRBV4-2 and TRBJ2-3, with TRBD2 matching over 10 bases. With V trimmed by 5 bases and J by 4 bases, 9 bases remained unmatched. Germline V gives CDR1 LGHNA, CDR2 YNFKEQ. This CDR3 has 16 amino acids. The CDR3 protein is CASSRLSGGASDTQYF. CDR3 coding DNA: TGTGCCAGCAGCAGACTGAGCGGGGGGGCCTCAGATACGCAGTATTTT.

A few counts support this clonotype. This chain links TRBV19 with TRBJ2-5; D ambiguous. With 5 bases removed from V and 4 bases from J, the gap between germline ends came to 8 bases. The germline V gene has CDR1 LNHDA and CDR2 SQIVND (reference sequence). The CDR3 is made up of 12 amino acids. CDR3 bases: TGTGCCAGTAGTCACACCCGAGAGACCCAGTACTTC. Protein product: CASSHTRETQYF.

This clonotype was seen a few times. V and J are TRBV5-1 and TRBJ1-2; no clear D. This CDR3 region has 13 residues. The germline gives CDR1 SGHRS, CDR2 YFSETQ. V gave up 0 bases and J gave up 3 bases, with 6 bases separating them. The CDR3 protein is CASSLDVDYGYTF. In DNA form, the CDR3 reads TGCGCCAGCAGCTTGGACGTCGACTATGGCTACACCTTC.

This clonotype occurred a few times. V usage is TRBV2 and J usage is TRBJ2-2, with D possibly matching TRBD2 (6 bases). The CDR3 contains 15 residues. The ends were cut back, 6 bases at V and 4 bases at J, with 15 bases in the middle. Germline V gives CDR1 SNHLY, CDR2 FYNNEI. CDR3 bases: TGTGCCAGCAGCGAAACTAGGACTACCACCGGGGAGCTGTTTTTT. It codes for CASSETRTTTGELFF. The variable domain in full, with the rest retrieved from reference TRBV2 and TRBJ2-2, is EPEVTQTPSHQVTQMGQEVILRCVPISNHLYFYWYRQILGQKVEFLVSFYNNEISEKSEIFDDQFSVERPDGSNFTLKIRSTKLEDSAMYFCASSETRTTTGELFFGEGSRLTVL.

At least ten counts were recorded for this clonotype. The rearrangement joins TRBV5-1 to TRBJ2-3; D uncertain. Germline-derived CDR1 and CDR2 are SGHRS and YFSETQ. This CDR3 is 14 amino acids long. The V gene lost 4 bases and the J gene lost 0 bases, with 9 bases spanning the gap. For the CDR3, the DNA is TGCGCCAGCAGCCAGACGACTAGCACAGATACGCAGTATTTT. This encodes CASSQTTSTDTQYF.

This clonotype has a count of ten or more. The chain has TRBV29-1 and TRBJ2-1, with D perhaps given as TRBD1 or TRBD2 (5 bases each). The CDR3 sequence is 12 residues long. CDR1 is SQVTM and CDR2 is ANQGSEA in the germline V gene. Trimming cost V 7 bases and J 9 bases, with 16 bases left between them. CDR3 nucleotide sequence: TGCAGCGGGGCCGTGTTCGGGACTGAGCAGTTCTTC. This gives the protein CSGAVFGTEQFF.

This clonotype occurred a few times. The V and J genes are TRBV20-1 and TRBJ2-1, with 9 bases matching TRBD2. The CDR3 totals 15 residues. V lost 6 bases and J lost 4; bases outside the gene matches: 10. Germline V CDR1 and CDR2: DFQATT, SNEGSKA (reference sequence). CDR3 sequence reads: CSATHTSGRYNEQFF. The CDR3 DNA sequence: TGCAGTGCAACCCATACTAGCGGGCGATACAATGAGCAGTTCTTC.

As DNA, the CDR3 is TGTGCCAGCAGCCCAGGGACAGGATTCGGGGAGCTGTTTTTT. It specifies CASSPGTGFGELFF. The V and J genes are TRBV11-2 and TRBJ2-2; 8 bases line up with TRBD1. V was clipped by 5 bases and J by 7 bases; unmatched bases: 6. Germline V CDR1 and CDR2: SGHAT, FQNNGV. This CDR3 contains 14 residues.

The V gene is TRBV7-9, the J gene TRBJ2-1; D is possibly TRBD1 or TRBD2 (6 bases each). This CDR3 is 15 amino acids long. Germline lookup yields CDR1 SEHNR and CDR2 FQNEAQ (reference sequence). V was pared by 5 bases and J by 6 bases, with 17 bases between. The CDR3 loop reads CASSPRGPQFNEQFF. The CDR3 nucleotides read TGTGCCAGCAGCCCCCGGGGGCCCCAGTTCAATGAGCAGTTCTTC.

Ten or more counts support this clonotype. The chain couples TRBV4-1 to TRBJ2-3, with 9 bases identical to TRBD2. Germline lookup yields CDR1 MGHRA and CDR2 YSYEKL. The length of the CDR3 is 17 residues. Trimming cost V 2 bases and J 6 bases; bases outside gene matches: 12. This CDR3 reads CASSQLATGTSSDTQYF. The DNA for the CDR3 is TGCGCCAGCAGCCAACTCGCGACCGGGACTAGCTCGGATACGCAGTATTTT.

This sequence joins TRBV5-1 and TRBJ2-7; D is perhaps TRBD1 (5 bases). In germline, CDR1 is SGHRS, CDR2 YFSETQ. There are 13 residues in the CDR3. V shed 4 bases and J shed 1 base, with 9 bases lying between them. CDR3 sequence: CASSGRQSYEQYF. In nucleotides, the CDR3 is TGCGCCAGCAGCGGGCGACAGTCCTACGAGCAGTACTTC.

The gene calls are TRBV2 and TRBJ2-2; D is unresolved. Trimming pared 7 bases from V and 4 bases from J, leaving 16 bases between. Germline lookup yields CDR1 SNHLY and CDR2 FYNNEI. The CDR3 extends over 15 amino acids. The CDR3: CASMLRKTATGELFF. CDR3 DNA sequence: TGTGCCAGCATGTTGCGGAAGACCGCCACCGGGGAGCTGTTTTTT.

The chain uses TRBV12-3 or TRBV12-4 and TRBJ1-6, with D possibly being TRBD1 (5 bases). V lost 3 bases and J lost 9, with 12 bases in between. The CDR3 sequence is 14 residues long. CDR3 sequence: CASSFTDSGSPLHF. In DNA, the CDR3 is TGTGCCAGCAGTTTCACAGACAGCGGTTCACCCCTCCACTTT.

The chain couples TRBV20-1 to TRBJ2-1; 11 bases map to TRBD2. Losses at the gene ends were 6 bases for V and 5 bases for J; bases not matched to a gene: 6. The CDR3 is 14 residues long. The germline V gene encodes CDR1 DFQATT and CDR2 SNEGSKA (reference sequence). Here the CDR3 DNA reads TGCAGTGCCCGACTAGCGGGGAAACACAATGAGCAGTTCTTC. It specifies CSARLAGKHNEQFF.

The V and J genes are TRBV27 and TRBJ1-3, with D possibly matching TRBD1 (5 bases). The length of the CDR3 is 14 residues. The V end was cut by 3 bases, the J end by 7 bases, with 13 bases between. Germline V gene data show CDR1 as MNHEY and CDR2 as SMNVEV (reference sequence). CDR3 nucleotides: TGTGCCAGCAGTTTTTCAGGGCAGCTGAACACCATATATTTT. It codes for CASSFSGQLNTIYF.

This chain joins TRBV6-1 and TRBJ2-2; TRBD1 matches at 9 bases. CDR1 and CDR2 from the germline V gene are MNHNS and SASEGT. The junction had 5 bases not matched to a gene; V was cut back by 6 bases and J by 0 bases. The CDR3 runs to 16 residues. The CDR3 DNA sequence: TGTGCCAGCAGGGAGGACAGGGGCCCGAACACCGGGGAGCTGTTTTTT. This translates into CASREDRGPNTGELFF.

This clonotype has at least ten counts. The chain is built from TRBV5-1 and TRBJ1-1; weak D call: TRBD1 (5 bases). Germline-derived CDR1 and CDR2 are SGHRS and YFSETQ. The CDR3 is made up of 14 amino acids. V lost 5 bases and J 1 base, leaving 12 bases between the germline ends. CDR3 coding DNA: TGCGCCAGCAGAGTTGCGGGGGGGAACACTGAAGCTTTCTTT. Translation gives CASRVAGGNTEAFF.

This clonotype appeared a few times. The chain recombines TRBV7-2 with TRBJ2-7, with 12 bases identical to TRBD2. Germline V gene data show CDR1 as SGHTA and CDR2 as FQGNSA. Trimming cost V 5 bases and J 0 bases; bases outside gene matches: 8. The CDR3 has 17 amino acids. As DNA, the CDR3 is TGTGCCAGCAGCCTACCCCCGGGACTAGCGGGCTCCTACGAGCAGTACTTC. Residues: CASSLPPGLAGSYEQYF.

The CDR3 DNA reads as TGTGCCAGCACTTGGCAGGGGGCCAGGGGCTACACCTTC. It encodes CASTWQGARGYTF. The chain uses TRBV7-2 and TRBJ1-2, with 8 bases fitting TRBD1. The CDR3 has 13 residues. Germline loops: CDR1 SGHTA, CDR2 FQGNSA. The trim removed 7 bases at V and 8 bases at J, leaving 9 bases unmatched. The variable domain in full, with the rest retrieved from reference TRBV7-2 and TRBJ1-2, is GAGVSQSPSNKVTEKGKDVELRCDPISGHTALYWYRQSLGQGLEFLIYFQGNSAPDKSGLPSDRFSAERTGGSVSTLTIQRTQQEDSAVYLCASTWQGARGYTFGSGTRLTVV.

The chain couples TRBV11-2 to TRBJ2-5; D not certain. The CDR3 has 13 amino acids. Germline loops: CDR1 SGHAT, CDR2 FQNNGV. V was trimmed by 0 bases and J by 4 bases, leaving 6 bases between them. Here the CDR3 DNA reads TGTGCCAGCAGCTTAGAGCGTATAGAGACCCAGTACTTC. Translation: CASSLERIETQYF.

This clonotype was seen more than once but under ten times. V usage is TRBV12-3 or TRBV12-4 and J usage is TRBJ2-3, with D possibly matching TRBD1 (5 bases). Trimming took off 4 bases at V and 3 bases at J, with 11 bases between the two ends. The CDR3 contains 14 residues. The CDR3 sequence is CASSSQGSTDTQYF. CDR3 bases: TGTGCCAGCAGTTCCCAGGGATCTACAGATACGCAGTATTTT.

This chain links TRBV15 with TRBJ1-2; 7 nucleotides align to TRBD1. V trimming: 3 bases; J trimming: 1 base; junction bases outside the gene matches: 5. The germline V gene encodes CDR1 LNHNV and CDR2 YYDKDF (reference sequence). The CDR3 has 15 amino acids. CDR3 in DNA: TGTGCCACCAGCAGTCCCCGACAGGGTAACTATGGCTACACCTTC. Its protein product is CATSSPRQGNYGYTF.

The chain's CDR3 is CASSVRDSTEAFF. CDR3 coding DNA: TGCGCCAGCAGCGTCCGGGACAGCACTGAAGCTTTCTTT. The V call is TRBV5-1, the J call TRBJ1-1; 7 bases line up with TRBD1. Germline V gene sequence: CDR1 SGHRS, CDR2 YFSETQ. V dropped 4 bases and J dropped 4; count of bases not matched to a gene: 4. The CDR3 spans 13 residues. The entire variable domain, with the rest obtained from reference TRBV5-1 and TRBJ1-1, is as follows: KAGVTQTPRYLIKTRGQQVTLSCSPISGHRSVSWYQQTPGQGLQFLFEYFSETQRNKGNFPGRFSGRQFSNSRSEMNVSTLELGDSALYLCASSVRDSTEAFFGQGTRLTVV.

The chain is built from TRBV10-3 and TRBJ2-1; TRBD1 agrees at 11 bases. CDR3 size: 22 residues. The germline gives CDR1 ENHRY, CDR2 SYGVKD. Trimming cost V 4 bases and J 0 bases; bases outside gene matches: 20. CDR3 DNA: TGTGCCATCAGTGGAGGGACAGGGGGAACGAATCGGATCCGAAGCTCCTACAATGAGCAGTTCTTC. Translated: CAISGGTGGTNRIRSSYNEQFF.